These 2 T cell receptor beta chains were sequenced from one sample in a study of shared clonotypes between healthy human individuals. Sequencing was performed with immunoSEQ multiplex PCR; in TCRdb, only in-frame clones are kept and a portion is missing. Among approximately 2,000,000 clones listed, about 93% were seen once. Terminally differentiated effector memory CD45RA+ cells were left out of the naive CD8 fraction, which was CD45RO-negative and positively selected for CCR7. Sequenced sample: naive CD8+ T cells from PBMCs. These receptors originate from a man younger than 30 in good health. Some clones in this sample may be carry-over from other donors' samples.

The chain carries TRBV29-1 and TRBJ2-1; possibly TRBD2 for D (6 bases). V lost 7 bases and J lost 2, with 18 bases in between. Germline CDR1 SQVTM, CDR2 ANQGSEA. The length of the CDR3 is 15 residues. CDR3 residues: CSAPPEGRTYNEQFF. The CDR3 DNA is TGCAGCGCCCCCCCGGAAGGGAGGACCTACAATGAGCAGTTCTTC.

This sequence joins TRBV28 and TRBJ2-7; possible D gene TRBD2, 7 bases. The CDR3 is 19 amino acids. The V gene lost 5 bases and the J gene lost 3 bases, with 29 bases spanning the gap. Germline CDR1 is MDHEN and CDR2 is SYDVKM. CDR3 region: CASSERAGGGRRYSYEQYF. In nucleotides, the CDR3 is TGTGCCAGCAGTGAGAGAGCGGGCGGGGGCCGTCGTTACAGCTACGAGCAGTACTTC. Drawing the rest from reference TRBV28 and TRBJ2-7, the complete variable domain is DVKVTQSSRYLVKRTGEKVFLECVQDMDHENMFWYRQDPGLGLRLIYFSYDVKMKEKGDIPEGYSVSREKKERFSLILESASTNQTSMYLCASSERAGGGRRYSYEQYFGPGTRLTVT.